The clone carrying this TCR beta chain was found many times. The antigen is undetermined. V lost 4 bases, J lost 1 base, and 22 bases lay in between. This CDR3 spans 17 amino acids. Per the germline V gene, CDR1 is SQVTM and CDR2 is ANQGSEA. TCR beta CDR3 regions were amplified from RNA transcripts. A first-round RT-PCR of the TCR CDR3 used the HTBI primer set. TCRdb analysed the multiplex PCR reads with MiXCR anew, one entry per CDR3 protein. The table includes hundreds of thousands of distinct CDR3 sequences, about 15% detected once. The diagnoses drew upon clinical symptoms, serum thyroxine and TRAb, thyroid ultrasound and orbital computed tomography. The data stem from a study of T cells in Graves' hyperthyroidism and ophthalmopathy. The study's findings and limits: The model predicted ophthalmopathy a median about 6.6 months before onset.

This chain links TRBV29-1 with TRBJ1-1; weak D call: TRBD1 (5 bases). Source material: blood. This clonotype originated in a man aged 18 to 29 with Graves' ophthalmopathy. The CDR3: CSVVMRGGGVGNTEAFF. Written as DNA, the CDR3 is TGCAGCGTTGTCATGCGCGGTGGGGGGGTCGGGAACACTGAAGCTTTCTTT.